One sample yielded the 14 T cell receptor beta chains listed below, sequenced in a study of T-cell reconstitution after alpha-beta-depleted transplantation in children. Construction of the TCRbeta library involved unique molecular identifiers. Each CDR3 protein is one row after TCRdb ran MiXCR on the PCR reads. The sample contains 250,000 to 400,000 distinct CDR3 sequences, around 25% of which appear only once. Sequenced here: PBMCs, mostly from graft donor cells, sampled 180 days after TCRalphabeta/CD19-depleted stem cell transplant. The receptor source for this set is a male patient aged 10 to 17 who had a stem cell transplant for acute lymphoblastic leukemia, so the T cells may come from the graft donor.

This clonotype showed up just a few times. In DNA, the CDR3 is TGTGCCACCAGTGATCTCCGACCAGTATCATTGAACATTCAGTACTTC. Translation gives CATSDLRPVSLNIQYF. V gene TRBV24-1 combines with J gene TRBJ2-4; D unclear. V lost 3 bases and J lost 7, with 18 bases in between. Per germline, CDR1 KGHDR and CDR2 SFDVKD. There are 16 residues in the CDR3.

This sequence joins TRBV5-4 and TRBJ2-1; D might be TRBD2 (5 bases). This CDR3 region has 15 residues. Germline loops: CDR1 SGHNT, CDR2 YYREEE (reference sequence). Trimming left V 0 bases short and J 8 bases short, with 15 bases between. This CDR3 is CASSLGAAEADEQFF. The CDR3 DNA follows: TGTGCCAGCAGCTTGGGAGCGGCCGAGGCGGATGAGCAGTTCTTC.

The chain uses TRBV27 and TRBJ1-5; D ambiguous. The germline V gene encodes CDR1 MNHEY and CDR2 SMNVEV (reference sequence). Trimming removed 9 bases from V and 3 bases from J, with 15 bases in between. The CDR3 sequence is 14 residues long. CDR3 in DNA: TGTGCCAGTCGGCCTCATACCTTCAATCAGCCCCAGCATTTT. It translates to CASRPHTFNQPQHF.

This clonotype was seen a handful of times. The chain combines TRBV6-1 with TRBJ2-7, with a weak D call TRBD1 (6 bases). V lost 5 bases and J lost 5, with 16 bases in between. CDR1 is MNHNS and CDR2 is SASEGT in the germline V gene. This CDR3 is 14 amino acids long. In DNA form, the CDR3 reads TGTGCCAGCAGTCAGGACAGAGCCCCTAACGAGCAGTACTTC. Its protein product is CASSQDRAPNEQYF.

This clonotype was picked up a small number of times. The chain links TRBV20-1 to TRBJ2-6; D is ambiguous. Germline-derived CDR1 and CDR2 are DFQATT and SNEGSKA (reference sequence). The CDR3 has 16 residues. The V gene lost 2 bases and the J gene lost 0 bases, with 11 bases spanning the gap. CDR3 in DNA: TGCAGTGCTAGACAGTTAGGACCCTCTGGGGCCAACGTCCTGACTTTC. Protein: CSARQLGPSGANVLTF.

V gene TRBV5-6 combines with J gene TRBJ2-1, with 10 bases that match TRBD2. The CDR3 length is 15 residues. Germline-derived CDR1 and CDR2 are SGHDT and YYEEEE. J lost 9 bases, V lost 0 bases, and 6 bases had no gene match. The CDR3 DNA follows: TGTGCCAGCAGCTTGGGTCTAGCGGGAGTGGTTGAGCAGTTCTTC. Translation gives CASSLGLAGVVEQFF.

The genes are TRBV5-1 and TRBJ2-1; 8 nucleotides line up with TRBD2. The CDR3 spans 16 residues. After removal of 0 bases from V and 5 bases from J, the junction contained 7 bases not matched to a gene. From germline, CDR1 is SGHRS and CDR2 YFSETQ. CDR3 amino acids: CASSLASGGKNNEQFF. The CDR3, as DNA: TGCGCCAGCAGCTTGGCGTCGGGAGGGAAAAACAATGAGCAGTTCTTC.

The CDR3 DNA is TGTGCCAGCAGCCCCTCCGGGACATACCACTACAATGAGCAGTTCTTC. Its protein product is CASSPSGTYHYNEQFF. The V gene is TRBV7-3, the J gene TRBJ2-1, with a possible D match to TRBD1 (6 bases). The germline V gene encodes CDR1 SGHTA and CDR2 FQGTGA. The CDR3 spans 16 residues. Trimming took off 5 bases at V and 3 bases at J, with 17 bases between the two ends. Variable domain in full (rest from reference TRBV7-3 and TRBJ2-1): GAGVSQTPSNKVTEKGKYVELRCDPISGHTALYWYRQSLGQGPEFLIYFQGTGAADDSGLPNDRFFAVRPEGSVSTLKIQRTERGDSAVYLCASSPSGTYHYNEQFFGPGTRLTVL.

This clonotype was seen a few times. V gene TRBV3-1 combines with J gene TRBJ2-3; TRBD1 matches at 7 bases. V shed 4 bases, J shed 2 bases, and the junction held 6 bases outside the gene matches. CDR3 size: 15 residues. CDR1 is LGHDT, CDR2 YNNKEL, per germline (reference sequence). The CDR3 sequence is CASSRQGWLTDTQYF. DNA for the CDR3: TGTGCCAGCAGCCGACAGGGATGGCTCACAGATACGCAGTATTTT.

The chain employs TRBV4-1 and TRBJ2-2, with TRBD2 matching 7 bases. V lost 1 base and J lost 3; bases outside the gene matches: 11. The CDR3 consists of 18 residues. Germline assignment: CDR1 MGHRA and CDR2 YSYEKL. For the CDR3, the DNA is TGCGCCAGCAGCCAAGTTCCTCCGACTAGCCTTTACACCGGGGAGCTGTTTTTT. This codes for CASSQVPPTSLYTGELFF.

The chain carries TRBV4-3 and TRBJ1-6; D gene unclear. Looked up from germline, CDR1 is LGHNA and CDR2 is YSLEER. The CDR3 consists of 17 residues. Trimming shortened V by 0 bases and J by 8 bases, and 17 bases separated the two germline ends. DNA for the CDR3: TGCGCCAGCAGCCAAGATAACCGAATCGGCCCGTATTCACCCCTCCACTTT. Its protein product is CASSQDNRIGPYSPLHF.

The chain joins TRBV27 to TRBJ2-1; D is perhaps TRBD1 (6 bases). The CDR3 has 13 amino acids. Germline assignment: CDR1 MNHEY and CDR2 SMNVEV (reference sequence). V dropped 6 bases and J dropped 10 bases, with 16 bases sitting between them. CDR3 in DNA: TGTGCCAGCAGATCCACAGGGTCTGAGGAGCAGTTCTTC. Protein: CASRSTGSEEQFF.

The V call is TRBV7-8, the J call TRBJ2-5, with 7 bases lining up with TRBD1. The junction had 7 bases not matched to a gene; V was cut back by 7 bases and J by 5 bases. This CDR3 is 13 amino acids long. Germline CDR1 SGHVS, CDR2 FQNEAQ. The CDR3 loop reads CASKKGAGETQYF. CDR3 DNA sequence: TGTGCCAGCAAGAAGGGGGCCGGGGAGACCCAGTACTTC. Full variable domain (outside the CDR3, taken from reference TRBV7-8 and TRBJ2-5): GAGVSQSPRYKVAKRGQDVALRCDPISGHVSLFWYQQALGQGPEFLTYFQNEAQLDKSGLPSDRFFAERPEGSVSTLKIQRTQQEDSAVYLCASKKGAGETQYFGPGTRLLVL.

Many counts were recorded for this clonotype. The V call is TRBV12-3 or TRBV12-4, the J call TRBJ1-5; TRBD1 might be the D (6 bases). Trimming stripped 2 bases from V and 4 bases from J, with 12 bases between. The CDR3 has 15 amino acids. The CDR3 nucleotides read TGTGCCAGCAGTTTACCAGGGGTGCGAAATCAGCCCCAGCATTTT. Protein: CASSLPGVRNQPQHF.